This paragraph reports one T cell receptor (beta chain). The entry originates in a study of shared clonotypes between healthy human individuals. CDR3 length equals 15 residues. Trimming shortened V by 4 bases and J by 4 bases, and 17 bases separated the two germline ends. The germline CDR1 and CDR2 sequences are SGHTS and YDEGEE. Here immunoSEQ multiplex PCR was the method, and the copy in TCRdb shows in-frame clones only, minus some. The sample lists 450,000 to 500,000 clones; approximately 79% were seen once. Sequenced input: PBMCs. The chain has TRBV5-8 and TRBJ2-5; no clear D gene. This clonotype was sampled from a woman between 40 and 55 years old in good health. Some clones in this sample may be carry-over from other donors' samples. CDR3 protein: CASSPSASVRETQYF. For the CDR3, the DNA is TGTGCCAGCAGCCCCTCAGCCTCGGTTAGAGAGACCCAGTACTTC.